This T cell receptor (beta chain) is drawn from a study of T cells after yellow fever vaccination. TCR cDNA was made by 5'RACE template switching, adding a universal primer site and UMIs. From the 5' RACE reads, TCRdb called clonotypes with MiXCR, one entry per CDR3 protein. The sample carries approximately 510,000 distinct CDR3 sequences, 20% to 25% recorded once. This clonotype has just a few counts. What it binds is not known. Overall study results and limits: Contaminating bulk clonotypes could be abundant in FACS-sorted repertoires. Among primary-vaccination clones, most reappeared after the booster, at around 97% for CD4 and about 90% for CD8.

This CDR3 comprises 15 residues. Trimming stripped 3 bases from V and 7 bases from J, with 19 bases between. The germline V gene encodes CDR1 SGHTA and CDR2 FQGNSA. The TCR sequence derives from a young man who received the YFV17D yellow fever vaccine. This rearrangement joins TRBV7-2 to TRBJ2-7; D not certain. The material sequenced was PBMCs, taken around 3 weeks after the first yellow fever vaccination. The DNA for the CDR3 is TGTGCCAGCAGCTTCGGACCCCACCCTAGATTAGAGCAGTACTTC. Translating it yields CASSFGPHPRLEQYF. Full variable domain (remainder filled in from reference TRBV7-2 and TRBJ2-7): GAGVSQSPSNKVTEKGKDVELRCDPISGHTALYWYRQSLGQGLEFLIYFQGNSAPDKSGLPSDRFSAERTGGSVSTLTIQRTQQEDSAVYLCASSFGPHPRLEQYFGPGTRLTVT.